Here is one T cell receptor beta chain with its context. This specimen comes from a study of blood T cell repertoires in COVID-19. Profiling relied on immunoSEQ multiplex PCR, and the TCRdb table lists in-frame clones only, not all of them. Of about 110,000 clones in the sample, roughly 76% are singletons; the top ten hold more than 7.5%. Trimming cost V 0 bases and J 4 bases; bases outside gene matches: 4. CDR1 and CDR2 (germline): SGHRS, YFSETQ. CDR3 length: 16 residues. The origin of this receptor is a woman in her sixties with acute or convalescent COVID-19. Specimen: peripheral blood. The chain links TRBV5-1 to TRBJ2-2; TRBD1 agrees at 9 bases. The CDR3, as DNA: TGCGCCAGCAGCTTGGCCGGGACAGGGCGCACCGGGGAGCTGTTTTTT. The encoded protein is CASSLAGTGRTGELFF.